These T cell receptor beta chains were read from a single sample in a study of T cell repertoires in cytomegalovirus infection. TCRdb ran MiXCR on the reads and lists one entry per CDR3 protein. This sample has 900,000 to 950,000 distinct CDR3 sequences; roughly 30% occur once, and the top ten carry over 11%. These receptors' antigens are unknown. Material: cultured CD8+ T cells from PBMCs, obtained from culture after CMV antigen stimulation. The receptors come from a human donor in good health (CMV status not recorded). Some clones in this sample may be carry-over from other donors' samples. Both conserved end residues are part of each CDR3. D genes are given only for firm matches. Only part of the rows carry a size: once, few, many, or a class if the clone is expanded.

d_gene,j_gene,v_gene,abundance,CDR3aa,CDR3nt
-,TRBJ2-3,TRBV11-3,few,CASSSRAEGSDTQYF,TGTGCCAGCAGCTCCCGGGCGGAGGGGTCAGATACGCAGTATTTT
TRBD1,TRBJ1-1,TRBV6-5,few,CASSYESGTGVERGPNTEAFF,TGTGCCAGCAGTTACGAATCCGGGACAGGGGTCGAACGTGGTCCGAACACTGAAGCTTTCTTT
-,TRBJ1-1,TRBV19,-,CASTLSGALDTEAFF,TGTGCCAGTACCCTAAGTGGGGCTTTGGACACTGAAGCTTTCTTT
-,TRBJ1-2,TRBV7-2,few,CASSPIGGDNYGYTF,TGTGCCAGCAGCCCCATCGGGGGGGATAACTATGGCTACACCTTC
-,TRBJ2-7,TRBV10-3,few,CAISESVSFISYEQYF,TGTGCCATCAGTGAGTCGGTTAGTTTCATCTCCTACGAGCAGTACTTC
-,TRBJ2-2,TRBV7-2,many,CASSAGAYTGELFF,TGTGCCAGCAGCGCGGGGGCCTACACCGGGGAGCTGTTTTTT
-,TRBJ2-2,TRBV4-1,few,CASSQGSNTGELFF,TGCGCCAGCAGCCAGGGTTCGAACACCGGGGAGCTGTTTTTT
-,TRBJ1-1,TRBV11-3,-,CASSPHRDMNTEAFF,TGTGCCAGCAGCCCTCACAGGGATATGAACACTGAAGCTTTCTTT
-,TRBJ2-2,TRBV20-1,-,CSARGGGQNSLWTGELFF,TGCAGTGCTCGAGGAGGAGGACAGAATTCCTTGTGGACCGGGGAGCTGTTTTTT
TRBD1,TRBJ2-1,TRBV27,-,CASKRTGTYNEQFF,TGTGCCAGCAAACGGACAGGTACCTACAATGAGCAGTTCTTC